Sequencing of this TCR beta chain was carried out in a study of T cell responses to AZD1222 COVID-19 vaccine. In this sample, this clone turned up a few times. The CDR3 has 15 residues. CDR1 and CDR2 (germline): SGHRS, YFSETQ. J was trimmed by 2 bases and V by 4 bases; bases with no gene match: 7. The table came from immunoSEQ multiplex PCR; TCRdb's copy has only in-frame clones and leaves some out. The sample contains around 88,000 clones, roughly nine tenths of which appear only once. The sequence came from an adult in good health. The V and J genes are TRBV5-1 and TRBJ2-7; 9 nucleotides match TRBD2. This specimen consisted of peripheral blood, obtained on day 0 of AZD1222 vaccination. The chain's CDR3 is CASSPSGGPTYEQYF. CDR3 nucleotides: TGCGCCAGCAGCCCGAGCGGGGGGCCGACCTACGAGCAGTACTTC.